This note documents a single T cell receptor (beta chain) sequence. The data belong to a study of OX40 agonist ivuxolimab in advanced cancers. Repertoires were generated with immunoSEQ multiplex PCR, while TCRdb's copy carries only in-frame clones and drops some. The sample lists tens of thousands of clones, 80% occurring once. Trimming shortened V by 4 bases and J by 8 bases, and 20 bases separated the two germline ends. The CDR3 loop spans 16 amino acids. Germline V gives CDR1 SEHNR, CDR2 FQNEAQ (reference sequence). This material consisted of CD4+ or CD8+ T cells sorted from blood, taken in a trial of the OX40 agonist ivuxolimab. The TCR originated in an adult with an advanced solid tumor such as melanoma, head and neck, liver or kidney cancer. The chain carries TRBV7-9 and TRBJ1-4; D is unresolved. The CDR3 DNA follows: TGTGCCAGCAGCTCTCTCACGCTTCCCCCCCAAGAAAAACTGTTTTTT. Protein: CASSSLTLPPQEKLFF. Full variable domain (remainder filled in from reference TRBV7-9 and TRBJ1-4): DTGVSQNPRHKITKRGQNVTFRCDPISEHNRLYWYRQTLGQGPEFLTYFQNEAQLEKSRLLSDRFSAERPKGSFSTLEIQRTEQGDSAMYLCASSSLTLPPQEKLFFGSGTQLSVL.